One TCR beta chain is described in this entry. There are a few counts of this clone. Its antigen remains undetermined. Base qualities were left out, and no much larger clone turns up one base away. The entire amount of isolated RNA was reverse transcribed using the High Capacity cDNA Reverse Transcription Kit, so the sequenced TCRB transcripts were expressed ones. Deep immunoSEQ sequencing was performed on naive, central memory and regulatory T cell samples, with an average of around 3.4 million total reads per sample. After sorted cells were lysed in RLT buffer, RNA was extracted with DNase-treated RNeasy Micro or Mini kits, with the choice depending on cell number. To prevent cross-contamination, each cell subset was processed individually, whereas patient and healthy donor samples were processed jointly. Using the immunoSEQ multiplex PCR, TCRB sequences were amplified from cDNA into 87-bp fragments spanning the CDR3 region. The amplicons were sequenced using the Illumina HiSeq platform. Per the original workflow: PCR bias was computationally corrected using synthetic template baselines, reads within Hamming distance 2 were collapsed, and singletons that could not be merged were discarded. By aligning reads against IMGT, V, D and J genes, CDR3 length, and insertions or deletions at six rearrangement sites were assigned. Clonotype counts were normalized to sorted cell number within each subset before computing true diversity and Gini coefficients with the tcR R package. The overlap coefficient, calculated on TCRB nucleotide sequences, was used to measure repertoire sharing. Out-of-frame TCRB sequences from naive cells were analyzed as a proxy for the pre-selection repertoire. TCRdb took this table from immuneACCESS and kept in-frame rearrangements with V and J called. Such tables lack part of the clones; where checked against another copy, unresolved V genes explain under half of the gap, and the rest is unexplained. The V and J calls and clone size come from that table; D and trimming were worked out from the DNA. Present in this sample are 680,000 or so clones, over 10% of which were seen just once. The ten largest clones take up approximately 0.021% of the sample.

From each donor, a single peripheral blood sample of around 120 mL on average was drawn into heparinised tubes. A BD FACSAria II was used to sort naive, central memory, regulatory and stem cell-like memory CD4+ T cells with a panel that included CD45RO, CCR7, CD25, CD127, CD95 and CD27. A purity above 95% was achieved for all sorted populations. PBMCs were isolated right away by Lymphoprep density gradient centrifugation and were stained directly, without culture. So that batch effects would be minimized, each experiment stained and sorted samples in pairs, pairing one healthy donor with one patient. This sample is drawn from a study of beta chain features in type 1 diabetes (dated by TCRdb to between 2018 and 2020). In the study overall: No differences in mean age, gender distribution, total cell number or subset yield were found between patients and healthy donors. The study compared the TCRB repertoires of sorted circulating CD4+ T cell subsets in recently diagnosed type 1 diabetes patients with those in matched healthy donors. A total of roughly 110 million sorted cells were examined across all samples, and the number of cells per subset was strongly correlated with RNA yield. Regulatory and stem cell-like memory subsets were isolated from only 8 patients and 8 healthy donors, whereas naive and central memory subsets came from all 30 or so donors. Broader findings and caveats from the paper: Because cDNA rather than genomic DNA was sequenced, highly expressing activated cells could have been over-represented, although no difference in activation and CD3 levels was found between groups. Because the HLA sub-analyses included only small numbers of individuals, any influence of HLA type on TCRB rearrangement was left unresolved. At VDJ recombination sites, type 1 diabetes patients had fewer insertions and more deleted nucleotides, which implies abnormalities in thymic rearrangement. Shorter templates might have been favored by PCR, but patient and control samples were amplified and corrected together, so both groups would have been affected equally by any skew. A moderate but significant shortening of TCRB CDR3 length was observed in type 1 diabetes patients in all four CD4+ subsets. Naive, central memory and regulatory TCRB repertoires appeared to be more similar among patients than among healthy donors.

V was cut back by 0 bases and J by 1 base, leaving a gap of 16 bases between them. From a lookup of the germline V gene, CDR1 and CDR2 are SGHDT and YYEEEE. Taken from cysteine to phenylalanine, the CDR3 has 17 residues. Just CDR3 DNA is preserved here, 51 bases in frame from base 1. This sequence was found in a man in his late teens or twenties with type 1 diabetes. The chain links TRBV5-6 with TRBJ1-1; tentative D gene TRBD1, with 5 bases matching. The specimen was naive CD4+ T cells from blood. The cell subset or site label on this specimen signifies: true naive CD4+ T cells. The CDR3 corresponds to CASSLELGVQGNTEAFF. The nucleotides read TGTGCCAGCAGCTTGGAGCTCGGCGTGCAGGGGAACACTGAAGCTTTCTTT. Where the CDR3 stops, the reference TRBV5-6 and TRBJ1-1 genes take over; the full variable domain is DAGVTQSPTHLIKTRGQQVTLRCSPKSGHDTVSWYQQALGQGPQFIFQYYEEEERQRGNFPDRFSGHQFPNYSSELNVNALLLGDSALYLCASSLELGVQGNTEAFFGQGTRLTVV.